This entry lists 3 T cell receptor beta chains sequenced from one sample in a study of cytomegalovirus exposure and HLA in healthy donors. The PCR made use of 60 Vbeta and 13 Jbeta primers. Clones were read by immunoSEQ multiplex PCR, and TCRdb kept only the in-frame ones, dropping some. The data contain 270,000 or so clones, 70% to 90% of them singletons. Sequences were obtained from PBMCs. These receptors came from a middle-aged man in good health and CMV-seropositive.

The chain has TRBV29-1 and TRBJ2-7, with 10 positions matching TRBD1. Germline V gives CDR1 SQVTM, CDR2 ANQGSEA. This CDR3 spans 13 amino acids. V trimming: 5 bases; J trimming: 5 bases; junction bases outside the gene matches: 6. This CDR3 reads CSVQTGGYNEQYF. The DNA of the CDR3 is TGCAGCGTTCAGACAGGGGGCTACAACGAGCAGTACTTC.

The V call is TRBV5-4, the J call TRBJ2-1; the D gene is possibly TRBD1 (6 bases). Looked up from germline, CDR1 is SGHNT and CDR2 is YYREEE (reference sequence). The ends were cut back, 3 bases at V and 1 base at J, with 11 bases in the middle. The CDR3 totals 15 residues. As DNA, the CDR3 is TGTGCCAGCAGCTCTACAGGGTCGTCCTACAATGAGCAGTTCTTC. Protein product: CASSSTGSSYNEQFF.

The chain carries TRBV19 and TRBJ2-7; tentative D call: TRBD1 (5 bases). Germline loops: CDR1 LNHDA, CDR2 SQIVND (reference sequence). V lost 4 bases and J 0 bases, leaving 13 bases between the germline ends. This CDR3 comprises 15 residues. The CDR3 is CASSRADTGSYEQYF. CDR3 in DNA: TGTGCCAGTAGTAGGGCGGACACAGGCTCCTACGAGCAGTACTTC.